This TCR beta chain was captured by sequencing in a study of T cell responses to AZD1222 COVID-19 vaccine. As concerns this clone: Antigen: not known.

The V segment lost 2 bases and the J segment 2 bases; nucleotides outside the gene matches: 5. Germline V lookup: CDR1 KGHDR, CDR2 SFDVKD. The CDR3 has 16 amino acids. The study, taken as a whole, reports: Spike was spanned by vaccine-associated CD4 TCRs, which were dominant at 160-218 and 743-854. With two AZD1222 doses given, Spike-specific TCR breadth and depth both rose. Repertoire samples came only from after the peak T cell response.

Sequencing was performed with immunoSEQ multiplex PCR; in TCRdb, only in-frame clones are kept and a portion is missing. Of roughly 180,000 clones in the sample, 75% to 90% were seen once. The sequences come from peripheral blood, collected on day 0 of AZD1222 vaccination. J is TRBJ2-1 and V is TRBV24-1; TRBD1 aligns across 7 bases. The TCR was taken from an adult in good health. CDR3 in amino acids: CATSDSTGYTYNEQFF. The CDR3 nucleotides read TGTGCCACCAGTGATTCGACAGGGTATACCTACAATGAGCAGTTCTTC.